The sequence of this TCR beta chain was determined in a study of T cell repertoires in cytomegalovirus infection. Study-wide context: An indication of both CMV infection and matching HLA type came from public TCR beta signatures.

Using its own MiXCR run on the reads, TCRdb lists one record per CDR3 protein. Seen here are about 530,000 distinct CDR3 sequences, about 30% observed once, and the top ten hold roughly an eighth. The table lists this clonotype with a few counts. Its target is unknown. Study-wide findings and caveats: Based on cumulative public TCR beta family frequency, carriers of CMV plus the relevant HLA were identified. Ex vivo responses were dominated by HLA-C-restricted CMV-specific TCR beta clonotypes.

Germline V gives CDR1 MNHNS, CDR2 SASEGT. The CDR3 covers 15 residues. After removal of 4 bases from V and 6 bases from J, the junction contained 6 bases not matched to a gene. V is TRBV6-1 and J is TRBJ2-1; 10 nucleotides agree with TRBD2. Sample: PBMCs. The receptor comes from a human donor in good health (CMV status not recorded). Some clones in this sample may be carry-over from other donors' samples. Here the CDR3 reads CASSALAGTGNEQFF. CDR3 DNA sequence: TGTGCCAGCAGTGCACTAGCGGGAACGGGCAATGAGCAGTTCTTC.